The 15 T cell receptor beta chains below come from one sample, sequenced in a study of human T cells and chemical hapten exposure. TCRdb processed the RACE reads anew with MiXCR; each CDR3 protein has one entry. The table shows 150,000 to 200,000 distinct CDR3 sequences, with about a fifth occurring only once. Sample time point: patch test 1, 2 weeks after DPC sensitization. Treatment here: therapeutic diphenylcyclopropenone sensitization with weekly scalp DPC. The starting material was whole blood, obtained in connection with sensitization to the hapten diphenylcyclopropenone (DPC). The origin of the receptors is a woman in her forties or fifties with alopecia areata. Some clones in this sample may be carry-over from other donors' samples.

This clonotype was recorded at least ten times. V and J are TRBV20-1 and TRBJ2-3, with no clear D. Germline V gene sequence: CDR1 DFQATT, CDR2 SNEGSKA (reference sequence). This CDR3 is built from 12 residues. V lost 5 bases, J lost 6 bases, and 12 bases lay in between. The CDR3 DNA sequence: TGCAGTGCTCCCCTGGGATCCGATACGCAGTATTTT. Residues: CSAPLGSDTQYF.

In this sample, this clonotype turned up many times. J is TRBJ2-3 and V is TRBV20-1; no clear D. Germline V gene data show CDR1 as DFQATT and CDR2 as SNEGSKA (reference sequence). This CDR3 spans 11 amino acids. Trimming stripped 3 bases from V and 4 bases from J, with 5 bases between. CDR3 bases: TGCAGTGCTAGGTGGGCAGATACGCAGTATTTT. Translated: CSARWADTQYF.

This chain connects TRBV10-3 to TRBJ2-1; the match to TRBD2 covers 7 bases. This CDR3 spans 14 amino acids. CDR1 and CDR2 from the germline V gene are ENHRY and SYGVKD. With 10 bases clipped from V and 6 bases from J, the junction kept 12 bases outside the gene matches. CDR3 nucleotides: TGTGCCACACTCGCCGAGGGAGGGTCCAATGAGCAGTTCTTC. It is translated as CATLAEGGSNEQFF.

This clonotype was seen a few times. The rearrangement links TRBV4-2 to TRBJ2-7; TRBD1 matches at 8 bases. This CDR3 has 13 amino acids. CDR1 is LGHNA and CDR2 is YNFKEQ in the germline V gene. Trimming removed 0 bases from V and 9 bases from J; junction bases left unmatched: 4. The CDR3 DNA sequence: TGTGCCAGCAGCCAAGATACAGGGACAGGGCAGTACTTC. This codes for CASSQDTGTGQYF.

The V gene is TRBV11-2, the J gene TRBJ2-7, with 8 bases fitting TRBD1. V was clipped by 5 bases and J by 4 bases; unmatched bases: 10. CDR3 length: 15 residues. Germline V gives CDR1 SGHAT, CDR2 FQNNGV. CDR3 nucleotides: TGTGCCAGCAGCAAACCGGGACAGGTCATTTACGAGCAGTACTTC. It is translated as CASSKPGQVIYEQYF.

The gene calls are TRBV30 and TRBJ2-1, with D possibly TRBD1 on 5 matching bases. This CDR3 spans 15 amino acids. Germline CDR1 reads GTSNPN; CDR2 reads SVGIG (reference sequence). V dropped 1 base and J dropped 4 bases, with 14 bases sitting between them. DNA for the CDR3: TGTGCCTGGAGTGGAAGTCAGGGAAGATACAATGAGCAGTTCTTC. It encodes CAWSGSQGRYNEQFF.

The rearrangement links TRBV24-1 to TRBJ1-2; D remains ambiguous. The CDR3 covers 13 residues. The germline V gene encodes CDR1 KGHDR and CDR2 SFDVKD. Trimming took 4 bases from V and 5 from J, leaving 10 bases between them. The chain's CDR3 is CATSDPIGYGYTF. The CDR3 DNA is TGTGCCACCAGTGACCCGATCGGATATGGCTACACCTTC.

This clonotype has just a few counts. The chain has TRBV20-1 and TRBJ1-1; unclear D gene. The CDR3 loop spans 13 amino acids. V shed 5 bases and J shed 1 base, with 11 bases lying between them. CDR1 is DFQATT, CDR2 SNEGSKA, per germline (reference sequence). CDR3 bases: TGCAGTGCTGGGTGGGAGGGGAACACTGAAGCTTTCTTT. Translation: CSAGWEGNTEAFF.

The rearrangement links TRBV20-1 to TRBJ2-2, with D possibly being TRBD1 (5 bases). The V and J ends lost 6 bases and 8 bases respectively, with 10 bases between them. Germline CDR1 and CDR2: DFQATT and SNEGSKA (reference sequence). The CDR3 runs to 11 residues. CDR3 residues: CSALRTGELFF. In nucleotides, the CDR3 is TGCAGTGCACTGAGGACAGGGGAGCTGTTTTTT.

The V gene is TRBV20-1, the J gene TRBJ2-5; D may correspond to TRBD1 or TRBD2 (5 bases each). This CDR3 has 17 residues. Trimming left V 6 bases short and J 0 bases short, with 23 bases between. Germline CDR1 is DFQATT and CDR2 is SNEGSKA (reference sequence). The CDR3 is CSALSGTATLHQETQYF. The CDR3 bases are TGCAGTGCCTTATCCGGGACCGCAACCTTACACCAAGAGACCCAGTACTTC.

The chain combines TRBV7-9 with TRBJ1-5; unclear D gene. Trimming took off 1 base at V and 2 bases at J, with 9 bases between the two ends. The length of the CDR3 is 15 residues. From germline, CDR1 is SEHNR and CDR2 FQNEAQ (reference sequence). The CDR3 spells CASSLGGSGNQPQHF. The CDR3 nucleotides read TGTGCCAGCAGCTTAGGCGGGTCGGGCAATCAGCCCCAGCATTTT.

The chain uses TRBV29-1 and TRBJ1-1; 12 positions agree with TRBD1. The CDR3 runs to 12 residues. V dropped 6 bases and J dropped 5; count of bases not matched to a gene: 1. CDR1 is SQVTM and CDR2 is ANQGSEA in the germline V gene. CDR3 residues: CSVGQGATEAFF. The CDR3 bases are TGCAGCGTGGGACAGGGGGCGACTGAAGCTTTCTTT.

This clonotype has only a few counts. This sequence joins TRBV7-2 and TRBJ2-7, with no clear D. Germline V gene lookup returns CDR1 SGHTA and CDR2 FQGNSA. CDR3 length equals 14 residues. V was trimmed by 0 bases and J by 6 bases, leaving 12 bases between them. This CDR3 is CASSLAPLIGEQYF. The CDR3 DNA follows: TGTGCCAGCAGCTTAGCGCCTCTAATTGGCGAGCAGTACTTC.

Only a few counts were recorded for this clonotype. V usage is TRBV2 and J usage is TRBJ1-5; D gene unclear. Germline V gives CDR1 SNHLY, CDR2 FYNNEI. This CDR3 has 14 amino acids. Trimming took 7 bases from V and 3 from J, leaving 13 bases between them. CDR3 in DNA: TGTGCCAGCACAATAGGCCAGTACAATCAGCCCCAGCATTTT. Protein product: CASTIGQYNQPQHF.

The chain employs TRBV12-3 or TRBV12-4 and TRBJ1-1, with D perhaps TRBD1 (5 bases). The germline V and J ends were trimmed by 7 bases and 6 bases, with 15 bases remaining between them. CDR3 size: 13 residues. The CDR3, as DNA: TGTGCCAGCACCCGCCAGGGTCCCGCTGAAGCTTTCTTT. It encodes CASTRQGPAEAFF.